The clone carrying this T cell receptor (beta chain) was observed at least ten times. Antigen specificity is unknown. This CDR3 has 14 amino acids. V lost 6 bases to trimming and J lost 6 bases; unmatched junction nucleotides: 9. Germline V lookup: CDR1 SQVTM, CDR2 ANQGSEA. The sample originates from a study of CD8 T cells in ankylosing spondylitis. MiXCR, applied by TCRdb to the 5' RACE reads, yields one record per CDR3 protein. Among under 300,000 distinct CDR3 sequences listed, around 10% were seen once. Whole-study results and caveats: A TCR beta motif made of about 8 highly homologous variants seemed typical of ankylosing spondylitis blood.

This chain uses TRBV29-1 with TRBJ2-3; 10 bases align to TRBD2. The material sequenced was blood, either unsorted or a sorted T cell fraction (not recorded which). This receptor was taken from a male donor with ankylosing spondylitis or in good health (not recorded which). The CDR3 here is CSVQPGLARDTQYF. The CDR3 DNA is TGCAGCGTCCAACCGGGACTAGCGAGGGATACGCAGTATTTT.